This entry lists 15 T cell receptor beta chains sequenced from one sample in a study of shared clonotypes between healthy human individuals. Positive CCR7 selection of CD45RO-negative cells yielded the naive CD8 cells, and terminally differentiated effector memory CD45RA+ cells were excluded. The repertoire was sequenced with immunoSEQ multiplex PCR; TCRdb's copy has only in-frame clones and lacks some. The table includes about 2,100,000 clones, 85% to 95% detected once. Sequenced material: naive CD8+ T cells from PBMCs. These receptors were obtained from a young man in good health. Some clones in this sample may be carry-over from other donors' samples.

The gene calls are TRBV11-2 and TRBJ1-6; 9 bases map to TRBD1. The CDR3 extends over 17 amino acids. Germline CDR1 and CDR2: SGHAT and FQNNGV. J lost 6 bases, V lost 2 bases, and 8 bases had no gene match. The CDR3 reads CASSLFERDRANSPLHF. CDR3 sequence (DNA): TGTGCCAGCAGCTTATTCGAACGGGACAGGGCTAATTCACCCCTCCACTTT.

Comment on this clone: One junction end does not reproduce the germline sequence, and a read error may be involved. The DNA for the CDR3 is TGCAGCGTCCGGGGTTATCCAGCGGGAGTCTCCCACGAGCAGTACTTC. This codes for CSVRGYPAGVSHEQYF. The chain carries TRBV29-1 and TRBJ2-7, with 8 bases matching TRBD2. This CDR3 is built from 16 residues. Germline V CDR1 and CDR2: SQVTM, ANQGSEA.

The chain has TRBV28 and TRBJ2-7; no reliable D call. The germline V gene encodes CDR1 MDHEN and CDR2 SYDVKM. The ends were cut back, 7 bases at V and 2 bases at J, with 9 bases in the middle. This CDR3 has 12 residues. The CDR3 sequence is CASKGDPYEQYF. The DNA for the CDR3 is TGTGCCAGCAAGGGTGACCCCTACGAGCAGTACTTC.

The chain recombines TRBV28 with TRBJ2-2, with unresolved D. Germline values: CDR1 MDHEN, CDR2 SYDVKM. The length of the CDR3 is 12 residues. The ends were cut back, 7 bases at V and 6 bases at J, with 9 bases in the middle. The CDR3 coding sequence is TGTGCCAGCAAGGGAACGTCCGGGGAGCTGTTTTTT. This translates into CASKGTSGELFF.

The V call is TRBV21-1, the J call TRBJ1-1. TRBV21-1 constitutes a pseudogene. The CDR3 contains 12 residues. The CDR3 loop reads CASSTGRTEAFF. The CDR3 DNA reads TGTGCCAGCAGCACCGGGAGGACTGAAGCTTTCTTT.

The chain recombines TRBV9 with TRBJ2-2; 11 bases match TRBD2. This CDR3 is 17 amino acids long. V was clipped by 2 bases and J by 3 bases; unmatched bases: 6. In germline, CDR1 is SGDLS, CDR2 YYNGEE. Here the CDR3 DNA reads TGTGCCAGCAGCGTGGTAGCGGGAGGGCAAGACACCGGGGAGCTGTTTTTT. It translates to CASSVVAGGQDTGELFF. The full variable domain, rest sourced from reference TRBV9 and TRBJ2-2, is DSGVTQTPKHLITATGQRVTLRCSPRSGDLSVYWYQQSLDQGLQFLIQYYNGEERAKGNILERFSAQQFPDLHSELNLSSLELGDSALYFCASSVVAGGQDTGELFFGEGSRLTVL.

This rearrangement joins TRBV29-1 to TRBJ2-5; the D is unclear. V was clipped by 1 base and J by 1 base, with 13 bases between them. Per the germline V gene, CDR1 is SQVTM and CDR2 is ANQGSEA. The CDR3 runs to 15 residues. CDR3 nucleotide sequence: TGCAGCGTTGAAGTTGATTGTCATCTCCAAGAGACCCAGTACTTC. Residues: CSVEVDCHLQETQYF.

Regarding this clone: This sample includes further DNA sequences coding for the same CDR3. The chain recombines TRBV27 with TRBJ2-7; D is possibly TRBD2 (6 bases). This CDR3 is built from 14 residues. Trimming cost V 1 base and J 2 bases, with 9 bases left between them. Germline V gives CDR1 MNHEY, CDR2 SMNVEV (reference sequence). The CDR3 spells CASSLLGGTYEQYF. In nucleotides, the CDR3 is TGTGCCAGCAGTTTATTGGGGGGAACCTACGAGCAGTACTTC.

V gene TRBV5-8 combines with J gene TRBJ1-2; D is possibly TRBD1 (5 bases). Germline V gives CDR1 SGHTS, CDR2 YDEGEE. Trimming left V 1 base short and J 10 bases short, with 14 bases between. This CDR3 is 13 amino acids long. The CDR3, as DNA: TGTGCCAGCAGCTTGACCGGGGCCTGGGACTACACCTTC. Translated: CASSLTGAWDYTF.

CDR3 region: CASSLFAISTPLRYEQYF. CDR3 nucleotide sequence: TGTGCCAGCAGCTTATTTGCTATTTCGACTCCACTTCGATACGAGCAGTACTTC. The chain recombines TRBV7-8 with TRBJ2-7; D unresolved. Looked up from germline, CDR1 is SGHVS and CDR2 is FQNEAQ. Deletions cut 2 bases from V and 4 bases from J, with 24 bases between. This CDR3 comprises 18 residues.

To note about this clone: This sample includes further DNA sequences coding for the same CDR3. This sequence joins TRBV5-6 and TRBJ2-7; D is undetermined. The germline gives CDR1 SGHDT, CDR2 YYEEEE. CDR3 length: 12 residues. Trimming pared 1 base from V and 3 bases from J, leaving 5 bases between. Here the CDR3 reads CASSLLDYEQYF. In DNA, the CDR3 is TGTGCCAGCAGCTTGTTAGACTACGAGCAGTACTTC.

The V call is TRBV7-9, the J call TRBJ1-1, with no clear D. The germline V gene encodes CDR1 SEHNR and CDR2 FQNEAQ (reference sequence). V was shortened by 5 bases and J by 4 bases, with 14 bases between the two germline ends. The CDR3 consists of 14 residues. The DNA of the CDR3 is TGTGCCAGCAGCCGTGAACGGAGGTCCACTGAAGCTTTCTTT. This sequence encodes CASSRERRSTEAFF.

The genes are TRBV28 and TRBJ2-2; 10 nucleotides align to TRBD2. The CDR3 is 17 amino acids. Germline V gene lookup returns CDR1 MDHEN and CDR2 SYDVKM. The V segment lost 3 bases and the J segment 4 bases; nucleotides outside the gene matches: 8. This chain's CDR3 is CASSFRGLATLTGELFF. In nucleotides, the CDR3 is TGTGCCAGCAGTTTTCGGGGACTAGCGACACTCACCGGGGAGCTGTTTTTT.

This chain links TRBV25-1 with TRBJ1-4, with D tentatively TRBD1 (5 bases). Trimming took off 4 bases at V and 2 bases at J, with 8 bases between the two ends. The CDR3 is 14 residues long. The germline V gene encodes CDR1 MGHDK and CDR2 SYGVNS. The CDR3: CASSAWGTNEKLFF. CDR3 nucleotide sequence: TGTGCCAGCAGTGCCTGGGGGACTAATGAAAAACTGTTTTTT.

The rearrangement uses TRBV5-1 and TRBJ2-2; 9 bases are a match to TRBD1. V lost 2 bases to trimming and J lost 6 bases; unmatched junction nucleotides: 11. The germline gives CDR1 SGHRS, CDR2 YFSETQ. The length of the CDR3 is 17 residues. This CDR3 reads CASSFPSITGGPGELFF. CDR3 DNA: TGCGCCAGCAGCTTTCCCTCAATCACAGGGGGCCCCGGGGAGCTGTTTTTT.